The clone carrying this T cell receptor beta chain was seen a handful of times. The CDR3 has 14 residues. The sample is drawn from a study of beta chain features in type 1 diabetes. Across the whole study: All of the samples together had roughly 98 million sorted cells examined.

What was sequenced were expressed TCRB transcripts, since all of the isolated RNA had been reverse transcribed. The repertoire was sequenced with immunoSEQ multiplex PCR; TCRdb's copy has only in-frame clones and lacks some. Altogether fewer than 900,000 clones are present, roughly a sixth being singletons, with the ten largest covering about 0.02%. This TCR came from a woman aged 18-30 years in good health. The sample taken for sequencing was naive CD4+ T cells from blood. The chain has TRBV21-1 and TRBJ2-7; the table gives TRBD1 as D, unverified against the DNA. TRBV21-1 is termed a pseudogene. The CDR3 DNA sequence: TGTGCCAGCAGCCCCGGGACAGCACCCTACGAGCAGTACTTC. Protein sequence: CASSPGTAPYEQYF.